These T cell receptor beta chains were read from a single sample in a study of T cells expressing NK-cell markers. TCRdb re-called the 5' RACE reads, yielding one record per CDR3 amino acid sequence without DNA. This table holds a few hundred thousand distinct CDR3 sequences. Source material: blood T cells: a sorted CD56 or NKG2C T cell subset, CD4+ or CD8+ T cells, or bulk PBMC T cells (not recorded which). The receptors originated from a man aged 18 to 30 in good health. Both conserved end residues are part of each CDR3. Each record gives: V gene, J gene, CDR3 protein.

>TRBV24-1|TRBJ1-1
CATSVGFQAFF
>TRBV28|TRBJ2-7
CASTQAGAVSEQYF
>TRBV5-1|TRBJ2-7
CASSSGQGSYEQYF
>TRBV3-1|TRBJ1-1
CASSQGAWGADTEAFF
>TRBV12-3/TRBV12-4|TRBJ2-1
CASGRRGTDKEQFF
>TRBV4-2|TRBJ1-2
CASSHTQTGQGYGYTF
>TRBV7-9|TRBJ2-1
CASSSYTEGDEQFF
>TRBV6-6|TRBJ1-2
CASRGDYGYTF
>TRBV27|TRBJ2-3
CASSSVAGEGPDTQYF
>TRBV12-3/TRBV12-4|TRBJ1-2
CASSLGRGSVYGYTF
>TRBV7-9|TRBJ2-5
CASSRQMETQYF
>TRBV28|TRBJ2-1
CASSFGTSNLNEQFF
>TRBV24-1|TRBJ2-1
CATSDAQGVPNEQFF
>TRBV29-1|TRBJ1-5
CSVGGVNQPQHF
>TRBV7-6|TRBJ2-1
CASSLGGTGLAGGPSLEQFF
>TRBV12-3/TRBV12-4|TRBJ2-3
CASSFRDSYADTQYF
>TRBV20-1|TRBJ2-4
CSARTGVLDIQYF
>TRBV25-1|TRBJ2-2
CASSPIKRGNTGELFF
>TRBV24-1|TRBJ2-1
CATSSVSGGTEPFPYNEQFF
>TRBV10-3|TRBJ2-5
CAITRGGGETQYF
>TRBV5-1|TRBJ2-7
CASSLRPPGLDSYEQYF
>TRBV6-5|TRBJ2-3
CASRAGQEVYGGTDTQYF
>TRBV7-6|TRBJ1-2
CASSLGDRVGYGYTF
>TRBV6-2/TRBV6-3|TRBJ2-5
CASREFAGGSETQYF
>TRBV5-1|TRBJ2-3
CASSWTGGSSTDTQYF
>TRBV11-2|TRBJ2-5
CASSQTASRGTQYF
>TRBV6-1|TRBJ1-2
CASSQEDRWGAYGYTF
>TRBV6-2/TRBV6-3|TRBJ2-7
CASSPSRTSGSREQYF
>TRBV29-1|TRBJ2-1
CSVEDRFPSYNEQFF
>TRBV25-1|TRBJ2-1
CASSEWVYNEQFF
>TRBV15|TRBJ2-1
CATSRDRVGSYNEQFF
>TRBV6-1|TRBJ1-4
CASSPNGLNEKLFF
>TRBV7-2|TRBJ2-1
CASSKGGQGLNEQFF
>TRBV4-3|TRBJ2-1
CASSQDTSSWDEQFF
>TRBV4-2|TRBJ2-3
CASSQGLAGGIQPLYTQYF
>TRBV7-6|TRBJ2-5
CASSPGLTETQYF
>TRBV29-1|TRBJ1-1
CSVYRTNTEAFF
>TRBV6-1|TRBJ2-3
CASSRGSLTDTQYF
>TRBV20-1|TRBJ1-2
CSAHSLDGYTF
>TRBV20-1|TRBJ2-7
CSAGNWGYSHEQYF
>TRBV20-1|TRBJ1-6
CSARWQPDSPLHF
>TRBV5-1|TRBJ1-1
CASSSSRDTEAFF
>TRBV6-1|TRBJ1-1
CASTPGSISEAFF
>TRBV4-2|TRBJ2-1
CASSQDSAGGSNEQFF
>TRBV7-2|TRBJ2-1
CASSLRSWGYNEQFF
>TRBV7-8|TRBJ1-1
CASSSAGNTEAFF